This T cell receptor (beta chain) was sequenced during a study of OX40 agonist ivuxolimab in advanced cancers. For the study at large: Anti-PD-1, anti-PD-L1 or anti-CTLA-4 therapy given earlier was allowed, and 35% to 50% had some.

Using immunoSEQ multiplex PCR, the repertoire was profiled, and TCRdb retains in-frame clones only, with some absent. The sample carries about 78,000 clones, about 90% recorded once. CDR1 SGHRS and CDR2 YFSETQ come from the germline V gene. Trimming took 2 bases from V and 4 from J, leaving 13 bases between them. The CDR3 covers 15 residues. The receptor's source is an adult with an advanced solid tumor such as melanoma, head and neck, liver or kidney cancer. The sample here was CD4+ or CD8+ T cells sorted from blood, taken in a trial of the OX40 agonist ivuxolimab. This sequence joins TRBV5-1 and TRBJ2-1, with D tentatively TRBD2 (6 bases). CDR3 coding DNA: TGCGCCAGCAGCTTCTCGCGGGACTTTTACAATGAGCAGTTCTTC. It specifies CASSFSRDFYNEQFF.